This TCR beta chain was recovered during a study of cytomegalovirus exposure and HLA in healthy donors. Overall study findings and caveats: Common viral pathogens (according to a later analysis) appeared linked to several of the most significant clusters. Reportedly, fewer N-insertions than the approximately 680-donor mean appeared in an Asian-associated ancestry cluster in a later analysis. There were some V segments, including TRBV6-2 and TRBV6-3, excluded as indistinguishable. A later analysis associated around 17,000 TCR beta sequences with HLA alleles at a 0.05 false discovery rate.

In the PCR, 60 Vbeta and 13 Jbeta primers were used. TCRdb's copy holds only in-frame clones and misses some; the assay was immunoSEQ multiplex PCR. This table has around 150,000 clones, roughly three quarters appearing once. Per germline, CDR1 LNHDA and CDR2 SQIVND (reference sequence). V was pared by 0 bases and J by 7 bases, with 13 bases between. The length of the CDR3 is 15 residues. Comments on this clone: Its antigen is not known.

The clonotype was recovered from a woman aged 40 to 49 in good health and CMV-seronegative. Sequencing was performed on PBMCs. J is TRBJ1-5 and V is TRBV19; maybe TRBD1 (6 bases). CDR3 DNA: TGTGCCAGTAGTATAGATCGCAGGGGTGGCCAGCCCCAGCATTTT. This gives the protein CASSIDRRGGQPQHF.